The rows below give T cell receptor beta chains drawn from one sample of a study of beta chain features in type 1 diabetes. The method was immunoSEQ multiplex PCR; TCRdb's version includes in-frame clones alone and lacks a portion of them. This sample yields around 250,000 clones, of which over 11% are seen a single time; approximately 0.021% belongs to the top ten. The sample comprised naive CD4+ T cells from blood. Receptors originate from a man in his thirties or forties with type 1 diabetes. The CDR3 runs from the conserved cysteine through the conserved F or W. Fields, in order: V gene, J gene, clone size, CDR3 protein. Clone size is not always given. Where it is, it says once, few, many or a class for expanded clones.

v_gene: TRBV29-1
j_gene: TRBJ2-3
abundance: few
CDR3aa: CSVRYTDTQYF

v_gene: TRBV4-1
j_gene: TRBJ2-3
abundance: few
CDR3aa: CASSQGWLADTQYF

v_gene: TRBV5-1
j_gene: TRBJ2-7
abundance: few
CDR3aa: CASSLESSVYEQYF

v_gene: TRBV2
j_gene: TRBJ1-1
abundance: few
CDR3aa: CASSARGWDTEAFF

v_gene: TRBV7-9
j_gene: TRBJ2-2
abundance: few
CDR3aa: CASSFSGVRVGELFF

v_gene: TRBV19
j_gene: TRBJ2-5
abundance: -
CDR3aa: CASSMTGLETQYF

v_gene: TRBV9
j_gene: TRBJ2-1
abundance: -
CDR3aa: CASSVDPAGAYNEQFF

v_gene: TRBV7-6
j_gene: TRBJ1-5
abundance: few
CDR3aa: CASSLDTNQPQHF

v_gene: TRBV4-1
j_gene: TRBJ2-1
abundance: few
CDR3aa: CASSQESAVAGGPSYNEQFF

v_gene: TRBV2
j_gene: TRBJ2-1
abundance: few
CDR3aa: CASSKQRNEQFF

v_gene: TRBV5-1
j_gene: TRBJ2-5
abundance: -
CDR3aa: CASSLATGETQYF

v_gene: TRBV2
j_gene: TRBJ1-4
abundance: few
CDR3aa: CASSGDIGEKLFF

v_gene: TRBV7-2
j_gene: TRBJ2-1
abundance: -
CDR3aa: CASSTASGGPQNEQFF

v_gene: TRBV6-1
j_gene: TRBJ1-5
abundance: -
CDR3aa: CASSGDRINQPQHF

v_gene: TRBV10-3
j_gene: TRBJ2-2
abundance: few
CDR3aa: CAISTSGSVGELFF

v_gene: TRBV19
j_gene: TRBJ2-5
abundance: few
CDR3aa: CATAGGKQETQYF

v_gene: TRBV30
j_gene: TRBJ2-7
abundance: few
CDR3aa: CAWSASSGNPYEQYF

v_gene: TRBV30
j_gene: TRBJ1-5
abundance: few
CDR3aa: CAWSGQDNQPQHF

v_gene: TRBV20-1
j_gene: TRBJ2-7
abundance: -
CDR3aa: CSAWRGGNACF

v_gene: TRBV6-5
j_gene: TRBJ2-1
abundance: -
CDR3aa: CASSNAGRANEQFF

v_gene: TRBV5-1
j_gene: TRBJ1-5
abundance: few
CDR3aa: CASSLDNSNQPQHF

v_gene: TRBV27
j_gene: TRBJ2-5
abundance: few
CDR3aa: CASSSGTGRETQYF

v_gene: TRBV30
j_gene: TRBJ2-1
abundance: few
CDR3aa: CAWSVGRASSYNEQFF

v_gene: TRBV7-9
j_gene: TRBJ2-7
abundance: few
CDR3aa: CASSLDPRGYEQYF

v_gene: TRBV18
j_gene: TRBJ2-2
abundance: few
CDR3aa: CASSQAGGTSNTGELFF

v_gene: TRBV25-1
j_gene: TRBJ2-3
abundance: -
CDR3aa: CASSETSGGPDTQYF

v_gene: TRBV6-5
j_gene: TRBJ1-2
abundance: -
CDR3aa: CASRSGQGAGGYTF

v_gene: TRBV4-1
j_gene: TRBJ2-7
abundance: few
CDR3aa: CASSQGGPYEQYF

v_gene: TRBV30
j_gene: TRBJ2-3
abundance: -
CDR3aa: CAWRGGLTDTQYF

v_gene: TRBV11-2
j_gene: TRBJ1-2
abundance: -
CDR3aa: CASSSQTGAYGYTF

v_gene: TRBV4-2
j_gene: TRBJ2-1
abundance: few
CDR3aa: CASSQGVSGVYNEQFF

v_gene: TRBV2
j_gene: TRBJ2-2
abundance: few
CDR3aa: CASQRTVNTGELFF

v_gene: TRBV4-1
j_gene: TRBJ1-5
abundance: -
CDR3aa: CASSQEVTGNQPQHF

v_gene: TRBV10-2
j_gene: TRBJ2-5
abundance: -
CDR3aa: CASSEQKETQYF

v_gene: TRBV18
j_gene: TRBJ1-1
abundance: -
CDR3aa: CASSHGQGAEAFF

v_gene: TRBV21-1
j_gene: TRBJ2-7
abundance: few
CDR3aa: CASTRGGAYEQYF

v_gene: TRBV11-2
j_gene: TRBJ1-5
abundance: few
CDR3aa: CASSLGEDQPQHF

v_gene: TRBV7-9
j_gene: TRBJ1-4
abundance: few
CDR3aa: CASRGGGATNEKLFF

v_gene: TRBV12-5
j_gene: TRBJ2-2
abundance: few
CDR3aa: CASRKRSGVFANTGELFF

v_gene: TRBV7-2
j_gene: TRBJ2-7
abundance: -
CDR3aa: CASSSSGTSVSYEQYF

v_gene: TRBV11-3
j_gene: TRBJ2-1
abundance: -
CDR3aa: CASSPFERGSSYNEQFF

v_gene: TRBV4-1
j_gene: TRBJ2-1
abundance: -
CDR3aa: CASSPGIGRGNYNEQFF

v_gene: TRBV7-9
j_gene: TRBJ1-1
abundance: -
CDR3aa: CASSSTGLEVEAFF

v_gene: TRBV7-8
j_gene: TRBJ2-4
abundance: -
CDR3aa: CASSRDRVQNIQYF

v_gene: TRBV5-6
j_gene: TRBJ1-2
abundance: few
CDR3aa: CASSADMNYGYTF

v_gene: TRBV6-1
j_gene: TRBJ1-5
abundance: few
CDR3aa: CGTGEGNQPQHF

v_gene: TRBV29-1
j_gene: TRBJ2-3
abundance: few
CDR3aa: CSVAPARGTDTQYF

v_gene: TRBV18
j_gene: TRBJ1-5
abundance: -
CDR3aa: CASSPGTGGGNQPQHF

v_gene: TRBV14
j_gene: TRBJ1-2
abundance: once
CDR3aa: CASSPTGFGRSDGYTF

v_gene: TRBV30
j_gene: TRBJ1-6
abundance: -
CDR3aa: CAWSGARQNSPLHF

v_gene: TRBV5-1
j_gene: TRBJ2-7
abundance: -
CDR3aa: CASSLDRASGLSYEQYF

v_gene: TRBV5-4
j_gene: TRBJ2-3
abundance: -
CDR3aa: CASSPSTSGGLVDTQYF

v_gene: TRBV9
j_gene: TRBJ1-1
abundance: few
CDR3aa: CASSLRQENTEAFF